The 12 T cell receptor beta chains given below trace back to one sample, sequenced in a study of blood T cell repertoires in COVID-19. TCRdb keeps only in-frame clones here, not all; method: immunoSEQ multiplex PCR. The sample holds about 160,000 clones; roughly 89% are singletons and the top ten take around 4%. The sequencing input was peripheral blood. These TCRs come from a woman between 55 and 75 years old who had recovered from COVID-19.

The chain recombines TRBV5-4 with TRBJ1-6, with 8 bases lining up with TRBD1. CDR1 SGHNT and CDR2 YYREEE come from the germline V gene (reference sequence). The CDR3 spans 16 residues. J gave up 7 bases and V 4 bases, and 10 bases lay outside the gene matches. The CDR3 is CASSVSSGTGNSPLHF. The CDR3 bases are TGTGCCAGCAGCGTTTCGTCGGGGACAGGCAATTCACCCCTCCACTTT.

The chain uses TRBV12-3 or TRBV12-4 and TRBJ2-5; D call uncertain. The CDR3 runs 12 residues. Between the trimmed V and J ends, which lost 6 bases and 5 bases, there was a span of 10 bases. CDR3: CASSSVRETQYF. The CDR3 nucleotides are TGTGCCAGCAGCTCCGTCCGGGAGACCCAGTACTTC.

The genes are TRBV10-1 and TRBJ2-4, with a possible D match to TRBD1 (6 bases). Trimming cost V 1 base and J 6 bases, with 13 bases left between them. The CDR3 has 15 residues. The V gene's germline CDR1 is WNHNN and CDR2 SYGVQD (reference sequence). CDR3 sequence: CASSEFRDTVNIQYF. The CDR3 bases are TGCGCCAGCAGTGAGTTCCGGGACACAGTAAACATTCAGTACTTC.

This clone was recorded only once. This rearrangement joins TRBV28 to TRBJ1-4; 8 positions agree with TRBD1. After removal of 5 bases from V and 4 bases from J, the junction contained 3 bases not matched to a gene. The CDR3 runs 14 residues. CDR1 is MDHEN and CDR2 is SYDVKM in the germline V gene. CDR3: CASSRTGHNEKLFF. CDR3 nucleotide sequence: TGTGCCAGCAGTCGGACAGGGCATAATGAAAAACTGTTTTTT.

The chain employs TRBV5-1 and TRBJ1-1, with unresolved D. V was shortened by 4 bases and J by 4 bases, with 11 bases between the two germline ends. The CDR3 is made up of 13 amino acids. The germline V gene encodes CDR1 SGHRS and CDR2 YFSETQ. The CDR3 nucleotides read TGCGCCAGCAGCGTCCAGGTTACCACTGAAGCTTTCTTT. This translates into CASSVQVTTEAFF.

CDR3 residues: CASSFFSGLSRSIQYF. As DNA, the CDR3 is TGTGCCAGCAGCTTTTTTAGCGGGTTATCGCGGAGCATTCAGTACTTC. V and J are TRBV3-1 (or the pseudogene TRBV3-2) and TRBJ2-4, with 7 bases that match TRBD2. The CDR3 runs to 16 residues. Per germline, CDR1 LGHDT and CDR2 YNNKEL (reference sequence). The V segment lost 5 bases and the J segment 9 bases; nucleotides outside the gene matches: 16.

V is TRBV10-1 and J is TRBJ1-1; D gene unclear. Between the trimmed V and J ends, which lost 8 bases and 7 bases, there was a span of 11 bases. CDR1 is WNHNN, CDR2 SYGVQD, per germline (reference sequence). The CDR3 runs to 11 residues. For the CDR3, the DNA is TGCGCCAGCGTTCCGACGGGTGAAGCTTTCTTT. Translated, it gives CASVPTGEAFF.

This clone has just a few counts. The V call is TRBV5-1, the J call TRBJ1-1; 9 positions match TRBD1. The CDR3 spans 16 residues. CDR1 is SGHRS, CDR2 YFSETQ, per germline. V lost 2 bases and J lost 1; bases outside the gene matches: 6. The CDR3 region is CASSFTGGPENTEAFF. Written as DNA, the CDR3 is TGCGCCAGCAGCTTCACAGGGGGCCCCGAGAACACTGAAGCTTTCTTT.

J is TRBJ2-2 and V is TRBV5-4; D might be TRBD2 (7 bases). V shed 6 bases and J shed 3 bases, with 12 bases lying between them. The germline V gene has CDR1 SGHNT and CDR2 YYREEE (reference sequence). The CDR3 is 14 amino acids. The CDR3 protein is CASTGRGYTGELFF. The CDR3 DNA reads as TGTGCCAGCACGGGGAGGGGGTACACCGGGGAGCTGTTTTTT.

The CDR3 sequence is CASTTGQIYNSPLHF. The DNA of the CDR3 is TGTGCCAGCACTACGGGACAGATCTATAATTCACCCCTCCACTTT. The chain combines TRBV28 with TRBJ1-6; the match to TRBD1 covers 7 bases. Trimming took 7 bases from V and 3 from J; bases not matched to a gene: 6. This CDR3 spans 15 amino acids. Germline CDR1 is MDHEN and CDR2 is SYDVKM.

The J gene is TRBJ2-7, the V gene TRBV30, with D possibly being TRBD1 (5 bases). The CDR3 extends over 13 amino acids. Trimming took 1 base from V and 1 from J, leaving 8 bases between them. CDR1 and CDR2 (germline): GTSNPN, SVGIG (reference sequence). This CDR3 is CAWSGGASYEQYF. The CDR3 nucleotides are TGTGCCTGGAGTGGGGGCGCATCCTACGAGCAGTACTTC.

CDR3 in amino acids: CASSRQGLNQPQHF. For the CDR3, the DNA is TGTGCCAGCAGCCGACAGGGGCTCAATCAGCCCCAGCATTTT. The genes are TRBV27 and TRBJ1-5; 8 bases map to TRBD1. CDR1 and CDR2 (germline): MNHEY, SMNVEV (reference sequence). Losses at the gene ends were 6 bases for V and 3 bases for J; bases not matched to a gene: 4. The CDR3 contains 14 residues.